The rows below give T cell receptor beta chains drawn from one sample of a study of T cells in Graves' hyperthyroidism and ophthalmopathy. MiXCR, applied by TCRdb to the multiplex PCR reads, yields one record per CDR3 protein. The repertoire holds some 350,000 distinct CDR3 sequences, roughly 25% seen once, with more than 60% in the top ten. Material for sequencing was blood. The receptors originated from a middle-aged man with Graves' hyperthyroidism. CDR3s include the opening cysteine and the closing phenylalanine or tryptophan. A D gene is named only where the DNA matches it firmly. The size field is filled for only some rows; it gives once, few, many or a size class.

v_call: TRBV7-2
j_call: TRBJ2-7
d_call: TRBD1
clone_size: many
cdr3_nt: TGTGCCAGCAGCAATCAGGGGGCCCTTTACGAGCAGTACTTC
cdr3_aa: CASSNQGALYEQYF

v_call: TRBV24-1
j_call: TRBJ2-5
d_call: TRBD1
clone_size: NA
cdr3_nt: TGTGCCACCAGTGACCCCGGGACAGGGGAGACCCAGTACTTC
cdr3_aa: CATSDPGTGETQYF

v_call: TRBV19
j_call: TRBJ2-2
d_call: NA
clone_size: few
cdr3_nt: TGTGCCAGTAGTATAAACAGGGAAAACACCGGGGAGCTGTTTTTT
cdr3_aa: CASSINRENTGELFF

v_call: TRBV5-4
j_call: TRBJ2-2
d_call: TRBD2
clone_size: NA
cdr3_nt: TGTGCCAGCACCAAGGGGACTAGCGGGCCTTCCACCGGGGAGCTGTTTTTT
cdr3_aa: CASTKGTSGPSTGELFF

v_call: TRBV30
j_call: TRBJ2-7
d_call: NA
clone_size: few
cdr3_nt: TGTGCCTGGAGTGTATCCACCTGGATCTACGAGCAGTACTTC
cdr3_aa: CAWSVSTWIYEQYF

v_call: TRBV3-1
j_call: TRBJ2-7
d_call: TRBD2
clone_size: many
cdr3_nt: TGTGCCAGCAGCCAATCCATTAGCGGGAGGGAAGAGCAGTACTTC
cdr3_aa: CASSQSISGREEQYF

v_call: TRBV7-3
j_call: TRBJ2-7
d_call: NA
clone_size: few
cdr3_nt: TGTGCCAGCAGTCGCTCGGCCGGGGTCGGGTACGAGCAGTACTTC
cdr3_aa: CASSRSAGVGYEQYF

v_call: TRBV3-1
j_call: TRBJ2-7
d_call: NA
clone_size: NA
cdr3_nt: TGTGCCAGCAGCCCCCCCCAGCGGGCCTACGAGCAGTACTTC
cdr3_aa: CASSPPQRAYEQYF

v_call: TRBV2
j_call: TRBJ1-1
d_call: NA
clone_size: many
cdr3_nt: TGTGCCAGCACTAGGGTAAGGAACACTGAAGCTTTCTTT
cdr3_aa: CASTRVRNTEAFF

v_call: TRBV10-3
j_call: TRBJ2-2
d_call: NA
clone_size: once
cdr3_nt: TGTGCCACCAGTGACCAGGGACGGAACACCGGGGAGCTGTTTTTT
cdr3_aa: CATSDQGRNTGELFF

v_call: TRBV20-1
j_call: TRBJ2-3
d_call: TRBD1
clone_size: NA
cdr3_nt: TGCAGTGCGCCCGGGACAGGGTCTTTTCGTGGGGCCACAGATACGCAGTATTTT
cdr3_aa: CSAPGTGSFRGATDTQYF

v_call: TRBV19
j_call: TRBJ1-5
d_call: NA
clone_size: NA
cdr3_nt: TGTGCCAGTAGTACCCAATTCGGTGGACAGCATCCGCAGGCCCAGCATTTT
cdr3_aa: CASSTQFGGQHPQAQHF

v_call: TRBV27
j_call: TRBJ2-2
d_call: TRBD2
clone_size: NA
cdr3_nt: TGTGCCAGCAGTTCCAGACTAGCGGGGAACACCGGGGAGCTGTTTTTT
cdr3_aa: CASSSRLAGNTGELFF

v_call: TRBV6-9
j_call: TRBJ1-6
d_call: NA
clone_size: NA
cdr3_nt: NA
cdr3_aa: CASSSSGGGGNSPLHF

v_call: TRBV3-1
j_call: TRBJ2-1
d_call: NA
clone_size: NA
cdr3_nt: TGTGCCAGCAGCCAAGTTGGCAGGGGCCAACGTGCCTCCTACAATGAGCAGTTCTTC
cdr3_aa: CASSQVGRGQRASYNEQFF

v_call: TRBV20-1
j_call: TRBJ2-1
d_call: TRBD2
clone_size: many
cdr3_nt: TGCAGTGCTAGTAGGGGACTAGACTACAATGAGCAGTTCTTC
cdr3_aa: CSASRGLDYNEQFF

v_call: TRBV10-3
j_call: TRBJ2-1
d_call: TRBD2
clone_size: NA
cdr3_nt: TGTGCCACCCGGACTAGCGGGAAATACAATGAGCAGTTCTTC
cdr3_aa: CATRTSGKYNEQFF

v_call: TRBV11-3
j_call: TRBJ1-2
d_call: NA
clone_size: few
cdr3_nt: TGTGCCAGCAGCTCGGGACACCCGAGCGTAGGCTACACCTTC
cdr3_aa: CASSSGHPSVGYTF

v_call: TRBV11-3
j_call: TRBJ2-7
d_call: TRBD1
clone_size: few
cdr3_nt: TGTGCCAGCACCCAAGGGGACAGAGAGACCTACGAGCAGTACTTC
cdr3_aa: CASTQGDRETYEQYF

v_call: TRBV3-1
j_call: TRBJ2-7
d_call: TRBD1
clone_size: few
cdr3_nt: TGTGCCAGCAGCCGAGGGACAGGGGGCTCCTACGAGCAGTACTTC
cdr3_aa: CASSRGTGGSYEQYF

v_call: TRBV20-1
j_call: TRBJ2-6
d_call: NA
clone_size: NA
cdr3_nt: TGCAGTGCTAGGGGATTCCCTGGGGCCAACGTCCTGACTTTC
cdr3_aa: CSARGFPGANVLTF

v_call: TRBV7-3
j_call: TRBJ2-1
d_call: TRBD2
clone_size: NA
cdr3_nt: TGTGCCAGCAGCTTAACGTTTACTAGCGGGAGCCGTCTCAATGAGCAGTTCTTC
cdr3_aa: CASSLTFTSGSRLNEQFF

v_call: TRBV10-3
j_call: TRBJ1-1
d_call: NA
clone_size: NA
cdr3_nt: TGTGCCATCATCCGGGGGAAATCTGAAGCTTTCTTT
cdr3_aa: CAIIRGKSEAFF

v_call: TRBV7-3
j_call: TRBJ2-2
d_call: NA
clone_size: NA
cdr3_nt: TGTGCCAGCAGCAGGCCTGGGGTCGGGGAGCTGTTTTTT
cdr3_aa: CASSRPGVGELFF

v_call: TRBV5-1
j_call: TRBJ2-3
d_call: NA
clone_size: few
cdr3_nt: TGCGCCAGCAAACCGGCGGGACTCTGGACAGATACGCAGTATTTT
cdr3_aa: CASKPAGLWTDTQYF

v_call: TRBV19
j_call: TRBJ2-7
d_call: NA
clone_size: NA
cdr3_nt: TGTGCCAGTAGTGACAGGTACTCCTACGAGCAGTACTTC
cdr3_aa: CASSDRYSYEQYF

v_call: TRBV29-1
j_call: TRBJ2-7
d_call: NA
clone_size: NA
cdr3_nt: TGCAGCGTTGGGTCAGGGGGGACCTACGAGCAGTACTTC
cdr3_aa: CSVGSGGTYEQYF

v_call: TRBV5-1
j_call: TRBJ2-7
d_call: NA
clone_size: NA
cdr3_nt: TGCGCCAGCAGCTTGGGAGGCAGGGGCTCCTACGAGCAGTACTTC
cdr3_aa: CASSLGGRGSYEQYF

v_call: TRBV5-1
j_call: TRBJ2-5
d_call: NA
clone_size: NA
cdr3_nt: TGCGCCAGCAGCTCAGGGACCATCCAAGAGACCCAGTACTTC
cdr3_aa: CASSSGTIQETQYF